Reported below is one TCR beta chain. Time point given: blood from clinic visit 5 months post-surgery; TSC patient then seizure free. Before surgery, patients took at least one anti-epileptic drug. Data came from immunoSEQ multiplex PCR; TCRdb stores just in-frame clones and leaves some out. Altogether about 340,000 clones are present, approximately 93% being singletons, with the ten largest covering 5.7%. The record originates from a study of brain T cells in children with intractable seizures. This CDR3 comprises 13 residues. V lost 8 bases, J lost 11 bases, and 21 bases lay in between. Germline-derived CDR1 and CDR2 are MNHEY and SVGAGI.

The source material was peripheral blood, sampled roughly 5 months after surgery. The chain uses TRBV6-5 and TRBJ1-1; D might be TRBD1 (6 bases). The sequence was obtained from a boy in the first two years of life with tuberous sclerosis and intractable seizures. The CDR3 loop reads CASSDRGGVGAFF. The CDR3 coding sequence is TGTGCCAGCTCGGACAGAGGGGGGGTAGGGGCTTTCTTT.